Reported below is one TCR beta chain. One end of the junction varies from germline; a read error may be responsible. These data belong to a study of T cell responses to AZD1222 COVID-19 vaccine. Sequencing was performed with immunoSEQ multiplex PCR; in TCRdb, only in-frame clones are kept and a portion is missing. Altogether roughly 160,000 clones are present, about 92% being singletons, with the ten largest covering around 0.9%. Germline V CDR1 and CDR2: SNHLY, FYNNEI. This CDR3 is 14 amino acids long. The TCR comes from an adult in good health. Specimen: peripheral blood, collected on day 0 of AZD1222 vaccination. The chain uses TRBV2 and TRBJ1-1; unclear D gene. CDR3 in amino acids: CASSNPLRTTGAFF. Here the CDR3 DNA reads TGTGCCAGCAGTAATCCCCTTAGGACTACTGGAGCTTTCTTT.